This entry features one TCR beta chain sequence. Its antigen is undetermined. This CDR3 has 16 residues. These data originate in a study of cytomegalovirus exposure and HLA in healthy donors. PCR was performed using 60 Vbeta and 13 Jbeta primers. The protocol was immunoSEQ multiplex PCR, while the TCRdb copy is restricted to in-frame clones and leaves out a portion. This table has about 200,000 clones, around 79% appearing once. Findings of the study overall: TCR beta chains numbering more than 150 were designated cytomegalovirus-associated. Being productive about 87% or about 30% of the time was typical of most TCR beta V segments in an earlier analysis. TCR beta V- and J-gene trimming was later associated with a missense DCLRE1C variant. CMV antigen specificity was confirmed in vitro for a few CMV-associated chains.

This TCR was recovered from a girl under 18 in good health and CMV-seropositive. The chain uses TRBV7-5 and TRBJ2-3; TRBD2, the D gene given by the table, was not confirmed from the DNA. TRBV7-5 is termed a pseudogene. The specimen sequenced was PBMCs. CDR3: CARSHGVAGRTDTQYF. The CDR3 coding sequence is TGTGCCAGAAGCCACGGGGTAGCGGGACGCACAGATACGCAGTATTTT.